The 32 T cell receptor beta chains given below trace back to one sample, sequenced in a study of radiotherapy plus CTLA-4 blockade in lung cancer (dated by TCRdb to between 2017 and 2018). Receptors were amplified or captured by the immunoSEQ multiplex PCR assay. This is the immuneACCESS table as TCRdb keeps it, with only in-frame sequences that have V and J called. A part of the clones is gone; compared with another copy, unresolved V genes explain less than half, and the rest is unexplained. The sample profile shows some 45,000 clones; roughly 76% of them were found once. The ten largest clones capture 8.3% of the sample. The material sequenced was peripheral blood, taken from a patient treated with radiotherapy plus ipilimumab. These receptors came from a human donor with non-small cell lung cancer who had stable disease on radiotherapy plus ipilimumab.

The chain recombines TRBV9 with TRBJ1-2; D perhaps matches TRBD1 (5 bases). Trimming took off 3 bases at V and 8 bases at J, with 20 bases between the two ends. The V gene's germline CDR1 is SGDLS and CDR2 YYNGEE. The length of the CDR3 is 15 residues. In nucleotides, the CDR3 is TGTGCCAGCAGCGCCCAAGGGTTCTTGAGGGGAGGCTACACCTTC. Translating gives CASSAQGFLRGGYTF.

Notes on this clone: Distinct nucleotide sequences in the sample also encode this CDR3. The genes are TRBV6-5 and TRBJ2-7, with TRBD2 matching over 8 bases. The CDR3 loop spans 16 amino acids. With 4 bases clipped from V and 5 bases from J, the junction kept 13 bases outside the gene matches. Germline CDR1 MNHEY, CDR2 SVGAGI. CDR3 in amino acids: CASSLGVGAGGDEQYF. The DNA for the CDR3 is TGTGCCAGCAGTTTGGGTGTGGGGGCGGGGGGTGACGAGCAGTACTTC.

The rearrangement links TRBV10-3 to TRBJ2-1, with D possibly TRBD2 on 6 matching bases. V was cut by 2 bases and J by 12 bases, with 11 bases left in between. CDR1 and CDR2 (germline): ENHRY, SYGVKD. The CDR3 has 12 amino acids. This CDR3 is CAISERAGTQFF. The CDR3 DNA reads TGTGCCATCAGTGAGAGGGCGGGGACGCAGTTCTTC.

There are a few counts of this clone. CDR3 sequence reads: CASSQGLSDTQYF. The CDR3 coding sequence is TGTGCCAGCAGCCAAGGTCTATCAGATACGCAGTATTTT. The rearrangement joins TRBV14 to TRBJ2-3; unclear D gene. Trimming pared 1 base from V and 4 bases from J, leaving 6 bases between. The CDR3 covers 13 residues. The germline V gene encodes CDR1 SGHDN and CDR2 FVKESK.

A word on this clone: The junction does not match germline at one end; this may be a read error. The gene calls are TRBV6-1 and TRBJ1-6, with 9 bases lining up with TRBD1. Germline CDR1 reads MNHNS; CDR2 reads SASEGT. The length of the CDR3 is 10 residues. The CDR3 protein is CASSRDRVLF. The CDR3 bases are TGTGCCAGCAGCCGGGACAGGGTGCTCTTT.

The chain uses TRBV28 and TRBJ1-2; no clear D gene. The CDR3 is made up of 15 amino acids. Trimming removed 7 bases at V and 2 bases at J, with 17 bases between. Germline-derived CDR1 and CDR2 are MDHEN and SYDVKM. The CDR3 bases are TGTGCCAGCACCATCCCCCCCCCGGAGAACTATGGCTACACCTTC. Its protein is CASTIPPPENYGYTF.

This clone was detected only a few times. The chain links TRBV29-1 to TRBJ2-1; no clear D. V was clipped by 5 bases and J by 5 bases, with 10 bases between them. CDR3 length equals 12 residues. Germline values: CDR1 SQVTM, CDR2 ANQGSEA. The CDR3 DNA reads as TGCAGCGTTTGCTGGCAACACAATGAGCAGTTCTTC. Translating it yields CSVCWQHNEQFF.

At least ten counts were recorded for this clone. The chain is built from TRBV4-2 and TRBJ2-7, with D perhaps being TRBD1 or TRBD2 (5 bases each). The V end lost 6 bases, the J end lost 2 bases, and 17 bases lay between the germline ends. The CDR3 is 15 amino acids. Germline V gene lookup returns CDR1 LGHNA and CDR2 YNFKEQ. CDR3: CASSPQGDGPYEQYF. DNA for the CDR3: TGTGCCAGCAGTCCCCAGGGAGACGGCCCCTACGAGCAGTACTTC.

This chain uses TRBV5-1 with TRBJ1-3; 7 bases match TRBD1. Looked up from germline, CDR1 is SGHRS and CDR2 is YFSETQ. Unmatched junction bases numbered 6, after V lost 4 bases and J lost 8 bases. The CDR3 is 13 residues long. The CDR3 protein is CASSPSGGYTIYF. The CDR3 DNA reads as TGCGCCAGCAGCCCATCAGGGGGATACACCATATATTTT. Full variable domain (outside the CDR3, taken from reference TRBV5-1 and TRBJ1-3): KAGVTQTPRYLIKTRGQQVTLSCSPISGHRSVSWYQQTPGQGLQFLFEYFSETQRNKGNFPGRFSGRQFSNSRSEMNVSTLELGDSALYLCASSPSGGYTIYFGEGSWLTVV.

V gene TRBV7-2 combines with J gene TRBJ1-2; D is uncertain. CDR1 and CDR2 (germline): SGHTA, FQGNSA. The CDR3 covers 15 residues. V was clipped by 3 bases and J by 7 bases, with 18 bases between them. The CDR3 region has the DNA TGTGCCAGCAGCTTCCCCTCTGGCGGGTTCGGTGGCTACACCTTC. This translates into CASSFPSGGFGGYTF.

V and J are TRBV14 and TRBJ1-1, with no clear D. Trimming shortened V by 2 bases and J by 0 bases, and 16 bases separated the two germline ends. CDR1 is SGHDN and CDR2 is FVKESK in the germline V gene. The CDR3 loop spans 17 amino acids. The CDR3 protein is CASSQRLNPKLNTEAFF. CDR3 DNA: TGTGCCAGCAGCCAACGTCTTAATCCCAAATTGAACACTGAAGCTTTCTTT. The full variable domain, its missing parts supplied by reference TRBV14 and TRBJ1-1, is EAGVTQFPSHSVIEKGQTVTLRCDPISGHDNLYWYRRVMGKEIKFLLHFVKESKQDESGMPNNRFLAERTGGTYSTLKVQPAELEDSGVYFCASSQRLNPKLNTEAFFGQGTRLTVV.

This clone was counted a single time. The V and J genes are TRBV9 and TRBJ2-7; 11 bases line up with TRBD1. Per germline, CDR1 SGDLS and CDR2 YYNGEE. The CDR3 is 14 amino acids. V gave up 5 bases and J gave up 2 bases; unmatched junction bases: 3. CDR3 bases: TGTGCCAGCAGTCCGGGACAGGGGGCCTACGAGCAGTACTTC. It codes for CASSPGQGAYEQYF.

The chain recombines TRBV28 with TRBJ2-7; TRBD1 aligns across 7 bases. The CDR3 contains 14 residues. Germline trimming cut 6 bases from V and 3 bases from J; bases unmatched to any gene: 8. Germline CDR1 reads MDHEN; CDR2 reads SYDVKM. CDR3 amino acids: CASSPLTGFYEQYV. Here the CDR3 DNA reads TGTGCCAGCAGCCCCTTGACAGGGTTCTACGAGCAGTACGTC.

The chain has TRBV7-2 and TRBJ2-1; D remains ambiguous. The CDR3 length is 16 residues. V lost 1 base to trimming and J lost 4 bases, with 14 bases between them. The germline CDR1 and CDR2 sequences are SGHTA and FQGNSA. This CDR3 reads CASSLGPSSVYNEQFF. CDR3 coding DNA: TGTGCCAGCAGCTTAGGGCCCAGCTCCGTTTACAATGAGCAGTTCTTC.

V and J are TRBV6-5 and TRBJ1-6; tentative D call: TRBD1 (6 bases). V shed 8 bases and J shed 7 bases, with 15 bases lying between them. This CDR3 has 14 residues. Germline V gene data show CDR1 as MNHEY and CDR2 as SVGAGI. CDR3 loop: CASRGGARNSPLHF. The CDR3 DNA follows: TGTGCCAGCCGCGGGGGGGCGAGGAATTCACCCCTCCACTTT.

The chain uses TRBV29-1 and TRBJ2-1, with 8 nucleotides matching TRBD1. This CDR3 region has 14 residues. Unmatched junction bases numbered 8, after V lost 7 bases and J lost 3 bases. Germline V CDR1 and CDR2: SQVTM, ANQGSEA. The CDR3 DNA sequence: TGCAGCGCCGACCCGACAGGGGTCTACAATGAGCAGTTCTTC. This translates into CSADPTGVYNEQFF.

This chain uses TRBV6-1 with TRBJ1-1; D gene unclear. The germline V gene encodes CDR1 MNHNS and CDR2 SASEGT. V shed 3 bases and J shed 4 bases, with 15 bases lying between them. The CDR3 sequence is 15 residues long. CDR3 sequence (DNA): TGTGCCAGCAGTGACCTGGGAGTATTCGGCACTGAAGCTTTCTTT. As protein: CASSDLGVFGTEAFF.

The chain recombines TRBV5-1 with TRBJ2-1, with TRBD1 identical over 11 bases. The V and J ends lost 3 bases and 7 bases, in that order; junction bases with no gene match: 3. This CDR3 spans 14 amino acids. CDR1 is SGHRS, CDR2 YFSETQ, per germline. The CDR3 nucleotides are TGCGCCAGCAGCTCTGGACAGGGGGCGAATGAGCAGTTCTTC. This encodes CASSSGQGANEQFF.

The rearrangement uses TRBV7-2 and TRBJ1-2; D ambiguous. This CDR3 has 14 amino acids. The V gene lost 5 bases and the J gene lost 8 bases, with 18 bases spanning the gap. The germline gives CDR1 SGHTA, CDR2 FQGNSA. In DNA, the CDR3 is TGTGCCAGCAGCCCGCCTGACGTGTTTGAAGGCTACACCTTC. Protein: CASSPPDVFEGYTF.

About this clone: Within the sample, other DNA sequences also encode this same CDR3. The rearrangement links TRBV14 to TRBJ1-1; D is unclear. V was pared by 0 bases and J by 1 base, with 12 bases between. Germline V gives CDR1 SGHDN, CDR2 FVKESK. This CDR3 is built from 16 residues. For the CDR3, the DNA is TGTGCCAGCAGCCAAGATTTTGGTACGCGGAACACTGAAGCTTTCTTT. It codes for CASSQDFGTRNTEAFF.

J is TRBJ1-1 and V is TRBV6-5; 10 bases match TRBD1. The CDR3 runs 15 residues. The junction had 9 bases not matched to a gene; V was cut back by 4 bases and J by 7 bases. CDR1 MNHEY and CDR2 SVGAGI come from the germline V gene. CDR3 DNA: TGTGCCAGCAGTTCCACGACAGGGGGCAGGGGTGAAGCTTTCTTT. Protein: CASSSTTGGRGEAFF.

This rearrangement joins TRBV4-3 to TRBJ1-1, with 8 bases that match TRBD1. The ends lost 0 bases at V and 8 bases at J; junction bases unmatched: 11. The CDR3 has 16 amino acids. Germline loops: CDR1 LGHNA, CDR2 YSLEER. The CDR3, as DNA: TGCGCCAGCAGCCAAGAGCCCGCTGACAGGGGAGGCGAAGCTTTCTTT. Residues: CASSQEPADRGGEAFF.

This clone was counted a single time. The V call is TRBV6-1, the J call TRBJ1-1; perhaps TRBD1 as D (5 bases). CDR1 MNHNS and CDR2 SASEGT come from the germline V gene. The CDR3 extends over 13 amino acids. V was cut by 3 bases and J by 6 bases, with 11 bases left in between. This CDR3 reads CASSDRDSAEAFF. The CDR3 DNA is TGTGCCAGCAGTGACAGGGATAGCGCTGAAGCTTTCTTT.

This chain joins TRBV25-1 and TRBJ2-7, with D perhaps being TRBD1 or TRBD2 (5 bases each). CDR1 and CDR2 from the germline V gene are MGHDK and SYGVNS. The length of the CDR3 is 15 residues. Trimming pared 4 bases from V and 2 bases from J, leaving 15 bases between. CDR3 sequence: CASSAIRDRAYEQYF. CDR3 DNA: TGTGCCAGCAGTGCCATCCGGGACCGCGCCTACGAGCAGTACTTC.

The V call is TRBV5-5, the J call TRBJ1-2, with D possibly TRBD1 on 5 matching bases. Deletions cut 0 bases from V and 4 bases from J, with 13 bases between. The CDR3 covers 15 residues. CDR1 and CDR2 (germline): SGHKS, YYEKEE (reference sequence). Here the CDR3 DNA reads TGTGCCAGCAGCTTGGCCCCGGACACCATCTATGGCTACACCTTC. Residues: CASSLAPDTIYGYTF.

V and J are TRBV7-8 and TRBJ1-1; D gene unclear. There are 13 residues in the CDR3. Trimming shortened V by 5 bases and J by 0 bases, and 7 bases separated the two germline ends. In germline, CDR1 is SGHVS, CDR2 FQNEAQ. The CDR3: CASSPILNTEAFF. The CDR3 DNA sequence: TGTGCCAGCAGCCCCATTTTGAACACTGAAGCTTTCTTT. Looking up the rest from reference TRBV7-8 and TRBJ1-1 gives the full variable domain: GAGVSQSPRYKVAKRGQDVALRCDPISGHVSLFWYQQALGQGPEFLTYFQNEAQLDKSGLPSDRFFAERPEGSVSTLKIQRTQQEDSAVYLCASSPILNTEAFFGQGTRLTVV.

This sequence joins TRBV2 and TRBJ2-7; the D gene could be TRBD1 or TRBD2 (5 bases each). Looked up from germline, CDR1 is SNHLY and CDR2 is FYNNEI. This CDR3 region has 15 residues. Deletions cut 3 bases from V and 3 bases from J, with 15 bases between. CDR3 loop: CASSELGTALYEQYF. The DNA for the CDR3 is TGTGCCAGCAGTGAGCTTGGGACGGCACTCTACGAGCAGTACTTC.

The chain combines TRBV11-2 with TRBJ2-2; possible D gene TRBD2, 7 bases. Germline loops: CDR1 SGHAT, CDR2 FQNNGV. V shed 4 bases and J shed 6 bases, with 18 bases lying between them. The length of the CDR3 is 16 residues. Here the CDR3 reads CASSSRTRGTAGELFF. The CDR3, as DNA: TGTGCCAGCAGCTCTCGGACTAGGGGGACCGCCGGGGAGCTGTTTTTT.

V and J are TRBV30 and TRBJ1-2; D is unclear. V was shortened by 3 bases and J by 3 bases, with 17 bases between the two germline ends. CDR3 length equals 15 residues. From germline, CDR1 is GTSNPN and CDR2 SVGIG (reference sequence). In DNA form, the CDR3 reads TGTGCCTGGAGCCCTACCGATGCCTTTGACTATGGCTACACCTTC. The encoded protein is CAWSPTDAFDYGYTF.

The gene calls are TRBV6-6 and TRBJ1-1; D is undetermined. The ends were cut back, 2 bases at V and 6 bases at J, with 7 bases in the middle. The CDR3 extends over 12 amino acids. Looked up from germline, CDR1 is MNHNY and CDR2 is SVGAGI (reference sequence). CDR3 loop: CASSYAAAEAFF. The CDR3 DNA sequence: TGTGCCAGCAGTTACGCGGCAGCTGAAGCTTTCTTT.

The rearrangement joins TRBV9 to TRBJ1-2; D gene ambiguous. The V and J ends lost 6 bases and 8 bases respectively, with 20 bases between them. The CDR3 sequence is 14 residues long. Germline CDR1 and CDR2: SGDLS and YYNGEE. The DNA of the CDR3 is TGTGCCAGCACCAGATTCGAGGGTCCGGAGGGCTACACCTTC. It specifies CASTRFEGPEGYTF.

The CDR3 spells CATGTQNIQYF. For the CDR3, the DNA is TGTGCCACCGGGACACAAAACATTCAGTACTTC. The chain is built from TRBV28 and TRBJ2-4, with TRBD1 as a possible D gene (6 bases). V lost 10 bases and J lost 5, with 9 bases in between. Germline lookup yields CDR1 MDHEN and CDR2 SYDVKM. This CDR3 contains 11 residues.